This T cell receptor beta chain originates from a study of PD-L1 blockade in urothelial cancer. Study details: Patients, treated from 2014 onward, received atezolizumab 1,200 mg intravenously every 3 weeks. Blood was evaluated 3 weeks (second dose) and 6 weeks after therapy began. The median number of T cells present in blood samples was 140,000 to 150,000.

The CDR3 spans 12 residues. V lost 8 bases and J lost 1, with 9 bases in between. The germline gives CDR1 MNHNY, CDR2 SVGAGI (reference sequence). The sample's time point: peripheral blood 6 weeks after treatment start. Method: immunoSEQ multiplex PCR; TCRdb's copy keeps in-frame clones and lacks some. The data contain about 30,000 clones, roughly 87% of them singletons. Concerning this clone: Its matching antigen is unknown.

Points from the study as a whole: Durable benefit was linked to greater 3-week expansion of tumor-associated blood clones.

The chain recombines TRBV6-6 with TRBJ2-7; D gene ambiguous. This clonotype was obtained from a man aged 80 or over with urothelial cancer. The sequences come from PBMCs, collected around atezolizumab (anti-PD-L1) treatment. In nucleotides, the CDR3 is TGTGCCAGCGGCGGATCGTCCTACGAGCAGTACTTC. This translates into CASGGSSYEQYF.